A selection of T cell receptor beta chains follows, all from one sample in a study of blood T cell repertoires in COVID-19. Generated by immunoSEQ multiplex PCR, the TCRdb table keeps only in-frame clones and is missing some. The sample consists of about 190,000 clones, 80% to 85% of them appearing once. The specimen was peripheral blood. Receptor source: a woman aged 30 to 39 with acute or convalescent COVID-19. The CDR3 runs from the conserved cysteine through the conserved F or W. D genes are given only for firm matches. Size is omitted from some rows. Given values are once, few, many or a class for expanded clones.

abundance: .; d_gene: .; v_gene: TRBV7-2; j_gene: TRBJ2-1; len: 13; CDR3nt: TGTGCCAGCAGCCCCTATCCACGGAGTGAGCAGTTCTTC; CDR3aa: CASSPYPRSEQFF
abundance: .; d_gene: .; v_gene: TRBV13; j_gene: TRBJ1-2; len: 15; CDR3nt: TGTGCCAGCAGCTTAGGACGATCCAGAACCTATGGCTACACCTTC; CDR3aa: CASSLGRSRTYGYTF
abundance: .; d_gene: .; v_gene: TRBV28; j_gene: TRBJ1-1; len: 12; CDR3nt: TGTGCCAGCGTCGGACAGCACACTGAAGCTTTCTTT; CDR3aa: CASVGQHTEAFF
abundance: once; d_gene: .; v_gene: TRBV5-1; j_gene: TRBJ2-3; len: 15; CDR3nt: TGCGCCAGCAGGATCGACGGGAGCAGAACAGATACGCAGTATTTT; CDR3aa: CASRIDGSRTDTQYF
abundance: .; d_gene: TRBD1; v_gene: TRBV2; j_gene: TRBJ1-2; len: 14; CDR3nt: TGTGCCAGCAGACCGACAGGGGCGAAGTATGGCTACACCTTC; CDR3aa: CASRPTGAKYGYTF
abundance: .; d_gene: TRBD1; v_gene: TRBV7-9; j_gene: TRBJ1-6; len: 14; CDR3nt: TGTGCCAGCAGCTCGACAGGGGGCGGATCACCCCTCCACTTT; CDR3aa: CASSSTGGGSPLHF
abundance: .; d_gene: TRBD1; v_gene: TRBV5-6; j_gene: TRBJ2-4; len: 13; CDR3nt: TGTGCCAGCAGCTCGACAGGGCCGTACATTCAGTACTTC; CDR3aa: CASSSTGPYIQYF
abundance: .; d_gene: TRBD2; v_gene: TRBV4-3; j_gene: TRBJ2-1; len: 16; CDR3nt: TGCGCCAGCAGCCAGTTGGGACTAGCGGGGAACAATGAGCAGTTCTTC; CDR3aa: CASSQLGLAGNNEQFF
abundance: .; d_gene: TRBD2; v_gene: TRBV5-1; j_gene: TRBJ2-5; len: 18; CDR3nt: TGCGCCAGCAGCTTTAACAGGGCGGGAGGGCCTGTGAGGGAGACCCAGTACTTC; CDR3aa: CASSFNRAGGPVRETQYF
abundance: .; d_gene: .; v_gene: TRBV11-3; j_gene: TRBJ2-3; len: 13; CDR3nt: TGTGCCAGCAGCCACCGTACAGCAGATACGCAGTATTTT; CDR3aa: CASSHRTADTQYF
abundance: once; d_gene: TRBD1; v_gene: TRBV28; j_gene: TRBJ2-7; len: 15; CDR3nt: TGTGCCAGCACCTCCCGACAGGGGGCTCGCAACGAGCAGTACTTC; CDR3aa: CASTSRQGARNEQYF
abundance: .; d_gene: .; v_gene: TRBV10-2; j_gene: TRBJ2-1; len: 13; CDR3nt: TGCGCCACACGAGAAGCCCGAAACAATGAGCAGTTCTTC; CDR3aa: CATREARNNEQFF
abundance: .; d_gene: .; v_gene: TRBV12-3/TRBV12-4; j_gene: TRBJ2-7; len: 13; CDR3nt: TGTGCCAGCAGTTTGGAGGATTCCTACGAGCAGTACTTC; CDR3aa: CASSLEDSYEQYF
abundance: .; d_gene: TRBD1; v_gene: TRBV7-2; j_gene: TRBJ1-5; len: 13; CDR3nt: TGTGCCAGCAGCTCTAACAGGGGCAGGCCCCAGCATTTT; CDR3aa: CASSSNRGRPQHF
abundance: .; d_gene: TRBD2; v_gene: TRBV3-1/TRBV3-2; j_gene: TRBJ2-3; len: 15; CDR3nt: TGTGCCAGCAGCCAAAGCGGGGGGGGCACAGATACGCAGTATTTT; CDR3aa: CASSQSGGGTDTQYF
abundance: .; d_gene: TRBD1; v_gene: TRBV11-2; j_gene: TRBJ2-1; len: 17; CDR3nt: TGTGCCAGCAGCTCCGGACAGGGAAGTTCGATAAACAATGAGCAGTTCTTC; CDR3aa: CASSSGQGSSINNEQFF
abundance: .; d_gene: TRBD1; v_gene: TRBV7-2; j_gene: TRBJ1-2; len: 14; CDR3nt: TGTGCCAGCAGCCCAGGGGGTACAGTCGGGGGCTACACCTTC; CDR3aa: CASSPGGTVGGYTF
abundance: .; d_gene: .; v_gene: TRBV2; j_gene: TRBJ2-3; len: 14; CDR3nt: TGTGCCAGCAGTCTCGGCAGGGGACCAGATACGCAGTATTTT; CDR3aa: CASSLGRGPDTQYF
abundance: .; d_gene: TRBD1; v_gene: TRBV11-1; j_gene: TRBJ1-2; len: 15; CDR3nt: TGTGCCAGCAGTTCTACCCTGACAGGGGTCTATGGCTACACCTTC; CDR3aa: CASSSTLTGVYGYTF
abundance: .; d_gene: TRBD1; v_gene: TRBV2; j_gene: TRBJ2-7; len: 16; CDR3nt: TGTGCCAGCAGTCCGGGACAGGGGGCTAGTTTCTACGAGCAGTACTTC; CDR3aa: CASSPGQGASFYEQYF
abundance: .; d_gene: TRBD2; v_gene: TRBV3-1/TRBV3-2; j_gene: TRBJ2-1; len: 19; CDR3nt: TGTGCCAGCAGCCAAGATTTTAGGACGGGAGGGGTTTCCTACAATGAGCAGTTCTTC; CDR3aa: CASSQDFRTGGVSYNEQFF
abundance: .; d_gene: TRBD1; v_gene: TRBV10-3; j_gene: TRBJ2-7; len: 14; CDR3nt: TGTGCCATCGAGGAACGACAGGGCTCCTACGAGCAGTACTTC; CDR3aa: CAIEERQGSYEQYF
abundance: .; d_gene: .; v_gene: TRBV7-9; j_gene: TRBJ1-3; len: 14; CDR3nt: TGTGCCAGCAGCGTTACAGGGTTAGAGTACACCATATATTTT; CDR3aa: CASSVTGLEYTIYF
abundance: .; d_gene: .; v_gene: TRBV5-1; j_gene: TRBJ2-1; len: 13; CDR3nt: TGCGCCAGCAGCTTGTCGTCCGTCGGGGAGCAGTTCTTC; CDR3aa: CASSLSSVGEQFF
abundance: .; d_gene: TRBD1; v_gene: TRBV28; j_gene: TRBJ1-5; len: 14; CDR3nt: TGTGCCAGCAGTTTGCCAGGGGGCCATCAGCCCCAGCATTTT; CDR3aa: CASSLPGGHQPQHF
abundance: .; d_gene: .; v_gene: TRBV14; j_gene: TRBJ1-1; len: 12; CDR3nt: TGTGCCAGCAGACAGGGGAACACTGAAGCTTTCTTT; CDR3aa: CASRQGNTEAFF
abundance: .; d_gene: .; v_gene: TRBV5-4; j_gene: TRBJ1-1; len: 14; CDR3nt: TGTGCCAGCAGCTCGCCGGGACAGAACACTGAAGCTTTCTTT; CDR3aa: CASSSPGQNTEAFF